The table lists the clone carrying this T cell receptor beta chain with a count of one. This sample is part of a study of control samples from healthy donors and cancer patients. Trimming removed 6 bases at V and 5 bases at J, with 7 bases between. The CDR3 sequence is 12 residues long. Germline CDR1 SNHLY, CDR2 FYNNEI. Clones were sequenced by immunoSEQ multiplex PCR, and TCRdb holds only the in-frame ones, with some missing. The sample holds thousands of clones; more than 85% are singletons and the top ten take about 20%. The receptor's source is a man in his 60s with colorectal cancer. V is TRBV2 and J is TRBJ2-2; D gene ambiguous. Sequences were obtained from PBMCs. The CDR3 DNA follows: TGTGCCAGCAGAGTAGAAACCGGGGAGCTGTTTTTT. Amino acid sequence: CASRVETGELFF.